Below, 27 T cell receptor beta chains from the same sample are listed, as sequenced in a study of blood T cell repertoires in COVID-19. Generated by immunoSEQ multiplex PCR, the TCRdb table keeps only in-frame clones and is missing some. This table holds about 87,000 clones, approximately 85% found once. Sequencing input: peripheral blood. Receptor source: a woman of 80 years or more with COVID-19, enrolled during active disease.

V usage is TRBV5-8 and J usage is TRBJ2-2, with a possible D match to TRBD2 (5 bases). Germline V gene data show CDR1 as SGHTS and CDR2 as YDEGEE. The CDR3 is made up of 14 amino acids. V lost 4 bases to trimming and J lost 5 bases, with 12 bases between them. CDR3 DNA sequence: TGTGCCAGCAGCCCGAGGGTTCGTACCGGGGAGCTGTTTTTT. Its protein is CASSPRVRTGELFF.

The V and J genes are TRBV11-2 and TRBJ2-7; D unclear. Germline V gene lookup returns CDR1 SGHAT and CDR2 FQNNGV. V was clipped by 4 bases and J by 4 bases, with 5 bases between them. The length of the CDR3 is 11 residues. The CDR3 is CASSSIYEQYF. In DNA, the CDR3 is TGTGCCAGCAGCTCCATTTACGAGCAGTACTTC.

The rearrangement links TRBV19 to TRBJ2-3, with a weak D call TRBD2 (6 bases). CDR3 length: 16 residues. V lost 3 bases and J lost 3, with 16 bases in between. CDR1 is LNHDA and CDR2 is SQIVND in the germline V gene (reference sequence). CDR3 nucleotides: TGTGCCAGTAGTATCCGGGAGATAACCTGGACAGATACGCAGTATTTT. This codes for CASSIREITWTDTQYF.

The chain recombines TRBV5-1 with TRBJ1-4; a weak D match, TRBD1 (6 bases). Trimming removed 4 bases from V and 8 bases from J, with 12 bases in between. Germline V gives CDR1 SGHRS, CDR2 YFSETQ. The CDR3 consists of 13 residues. The DNA of the CDR3 is TGCGCCAGCAGCCAGGACAGCGAAGAAAAACTGTTTTTT. It codes for CASSQDSEEKLFF.

The chain employs TRBV11-2 and TRBJ1-1; no reliable D call. V gave up 0 bases and J gave up 10 bases, with 18 bases separating them. CDR1 is SGHAT and CDR2 is FQNNGV in the germline V gene. The CDR3 sequence is 15 residues long. CDR3: CASSLDSLIVPGAFF. Here the CDR3 DNA reads TGTGCCAGCAGCTTAGATTCTCTAATAGTCCCCGGAGCTTTCTTT.

The CDR3 nucleotides read TGTGCCAGCTCTCAGAAGAGAGGGGGCGTACCCGGGGAGCTGTTTTTT. Protein: CASSQKRGGVPGELFF. The gene calls are TRBV18 and TRBJ2-2, with 7 bases that match TRBD1. This CDR3 is built from 16 residues. With 6 bases clipped from V and 6 bases from J, the junction kept 13 bases outside the gene matches. Germline values: CDR1 KGHSH, CDR2 LQKENI.

The chain carries TRBV28 and TRBJ1-3; D perhaps matches TRBD1 (5 bases). Per germline, CDR1 MDHEN and CDR2 SYDVKM. This CDR3 comprises 15 residues. Trimming removed 3 bases from V and 0 bases from J, with 9 bases in between. The CDR3 DNA reads TGTGCCAGCAGTTTTTGGGGCCGCTCTGGAAACACCATATATTTT. Translated, it gives CASSFWGRSGNTIYF.

The rearrangement joins TRBV5-1 to TRBJ1-1, with D possibly TRBD1 on 5 matching bases. V lost 0 bases and J lost 6, with 15 bases in between. CDR3 length: 15 amino acids. Germline CDR1 SGHRS, CDR2 YFSETQ. Here the CDR3 reads CASSLVHGGGAEAFF. The CDR3 nucleotides read TGCGCCAGCAGCTTGGTCCATGGGGGAGGAGCTGAAGCTTTCTTT.

The V gene is TRBV18, the J gene TRBJ2-7, with TRBD1 matching 9 bases. The CDR3 consists of 14 residues. V was pared by 6 bases and J by 6 bases, with 9 bases of the junction left unmatched. The germline gives CDR1 KGHSH, CDR2 LQKENI. The CDR3 reads CASSPGQGLGEQYF. CDR3 bases: TGTGCCAGCTCTCCGGGACAGGGTTTAGGCGAGCAGTACTTC.

The chain uses TRBV24-1 and TRBJ2-3; 7 positions match TRBD1. V lost 9 bases and J lost 3; bases outside the gene matches: 11. This CDR3 comprises 15 residues. Germline values: CDR1 KGHDR, CDR2 SFDVKD. DNA for the CDR3: TGTGCCACCGGGGCACAGGGGCGAGGGACAGATACGCAGTATTTT. Translation: CATGAQGRGTDTQYF.

The rearrangement links TRBV27 to TRBJ1-1; D may be TRBD1 (5 bases). The CDR3 spans 11 residues. The germline V gene has CDR1 MNHEY and CDR2 SMNVEV (reference sequence). V shed 5 bases and J shed 7 bases, with 8 bases lying between them. The chain's CDR3 is CASSDRFEAFF. The CDR3 nucleotides are TGTGCCAGCAGTGACAGATTTGAAGCTTTCTTT.

The chain recombines TRBV11-1 with TRBJ2-2; D possibly corresponds to TRBD1 (6 bases). V was trimmed by 5 bases and J by 7 bases, leaving 14 bases between them. This CDR3 is built from 14 residues. From germline, CDR1 is SGHAT and CDR2 FQDESV (reference sequence). The CDR3 protein is CASSRGHQIGELFF. CDR3 in DNA: TGTGCCAGCAGCAGGGGACACCAGATCGGGGAGCTGTTTTTT.

The chain employs TRBV20-1 and TRBJ1-1; TRBD1 is a possible D gene (5 bases). Germline values: CDR1 DFQATT, CDR2 SNEGSKA (reference sequence). V lost 3 bases, J lost 8 bases, and 10 bases lay in between. This CDR3 is built from 11 residues. DNA of the CDR3: TGCAGTGCTAGGATCGCAGGGGAAGCTTTCTTT. Its translation is CSARIAGEAFF.

This clone has only one observation. This chain uses TRBV27 with TRBJ1-2; D might be TRBD1 (5 bases). The CDR3 sequence is 16 residues long. V was pared by 0 bases and J by 3 bases, with 14 bases between. From germline, CDR1 is MNHEY and CDR2 SMNVEV (reference sequence). The CDR3 loop reads CASSLSIGPGYYGYTF. In nucleotides, the CDR3 is TGTGCCAGCAGTTTATCGATTGGGCCAGGGTACTATGGCTACACCTTC.

CDR3 sequence: CASSLVRDRTNYGYTF. CDR3 DNA sequence: TGTGCCAGCAGCTTAGTGCGGGACAGGACTAACTATGGCTACACCTTC. The V and J genes are TRBV7-6 and TRBJ1-2, with 8 bases aligning to TRBD1. This CDR3 region has 16 residues. Germline V gene lookup returns CDR1 SGHVS and CDR2 FNYEAQ. V trimming: 1 base; J trimming: 0 bases; junction bases outside the gene matches: 4.

The rearrangement joins TRBV28 to TRBJ2-7; unclear D gene. Deletions cut 4 bases from V and 12 bases from J, with 16 bases between. The CDR3 is 12 amino acids. Germline loops: CDR1 MDHEN, CDR2 SYDVKM. The CDR3 loop reads CASSSRWQVAYF. For the CDR3, the DNA is TGTGCCAGCAGTTCCCGTTGGCAGGTTGCGTACTTC. The whole variable domain, remainder taken from reference TRBV28 and TRBJ2-7, is DVKVTQSSRYLVKRTGEKVFLECVQDMDHENMFWYRQDPGLGLRLIYFSYDVKMKEKGDIPEGYSVSREKKERFSLILESASTNQTSMYLCASSSRWQVAYFGPGTRLTVT.

The chain uses TRBV30 and TRBJ2-7, with 7 nucleotides matching TRBD1. Losses at the gene ends were 0 bases for V and 4 bases for J; bases not matched to a gene: 12. The CDR3 totals 16 residues. From germline, CDR1 is GTSNPN and CDR2 SVGIG (reference sequence). CDR3 protein: CAWSVPFRQGSYEQYF. The CDR3 DNA sequence: TGTGCCTGGAGTGTGCCCTTTCGACAGGGCAGTTACGAGCAGTACTTC.

The rearrangement links TRBV30 to TRBJ1-2, with 11 bases aligning to TRBD1. The germline CDR1 and CDR2 sequences are GTSNPN and SVGIG (reference sequence). V was clipped by 4 bases and J by 5 bases; unmatched bases: 3. The length of the CDR3 is 13 residues. CDR3 in amino acids: CAWTRDRGYGYTF. CDR3 nucleotide sequence: TGTGCCTGGACCCGGGACAGGGGGTATGGCTACACCTTC.

This sequence joins TRBV7-3 and TRBJ2-1; unclear D gene. The ends were cut back, 5 bases at V and 5 bases at J, with 10 bases in the middle. CDR3 length: 13 residues. From germline, CDR1 is SGHTA and CDR2 FQGTGA. The CDR3: CASSLYYNNEQFF. CDR3 DNA sequence: TGTGCCAGCAGCCTTTACTATAACAATGAGCAGTTCTTC.

The chain employs TRBV5-1 and TRBJ2-7; 8 nucleotides line up with TRBD1. J gave up 4 bases and V 4 bases, and 7 bases lay outside the gene matches. This CDR3 spans 14 amino acids. Germline CDR1 reads SGHRS; CDR2 reads YFSETQ. The CDR3 region has the DNA TGCGCCAGCAGCGGCGGACAGGGAAGATACGAGCAGTACTTC. Protein sequence: CASSGGQGRYEQYF.

To note about this clone: The same CDR3 arises from other DNA sequences in this sample as well. The chain couples TRBV18 to TRBJ1-1; 7 bases agree with TRBD1. CDR1 and CDR2 from the germline V gene are KGHSH and LQKENI. The CDR3 totals 14 residues. V shed 2 bases and J 1 base; nucleotides not matched to a gene: 1. The CDR3 region is CASSPNRGNTEAFF. For the CDR3, the DNA is TGTGCCAGCTCACCAAACAGGGGGAACACTGAAGCTTTCTTT.

The genes are TRBV5-1 and TRBJ2-6, with no clear D. CDR3 length equals 14 residues. V was trimmed by 5 bases and J by 0 bases, leaving 6 bases between them. The germline CDR1 and CDR2 sequences are SGHRS and YFSETQ. CDR3 bases: TGCGCCAGCAGTCCAGGCTCTGGGGCCAACGTCCTGACTTTC. Its translation is CASSPGSGANVLTF. Based on the CDR3 plus reference TRBV5-1 and TRBJ2-6, the full variable domain is KAGVTQTPRYLIKTRGQQVTLSCSPISGHRSVSWYQQTPGQGLQFLFEYFSETQRNKGNFPGRFSGRQFSNSRSEMNVSTLELGDSALYLCASSPGSGANVLTFGAGSRLTVL.

This chain uses TRBV10-3 with TRBJ2-7; TRBD1 matches at 7 bases. Per the germline V gene, CDR1 is ENHRY and CDR2 is SYGVKD. V trimming: 5 bases; J trimming: 1 base; junction bases outside the gene matches: 8. This CDR3 is built from 15 residues. DNA of the CDR3: TGTGCCATCAGTCCCCCGCCGGGACAGTCCTACGAGCAGTACTTC. Amino acids: CAISPPPGQSYEQYF.

This chain uses TRBV4-2 with TRBJ2-2; tentative D call: TRBD2 (6 bases). Deletions cut 2 bases from V and 6 bases from J, with 16 bases between. The CDR3 runs 16 residues. The V gene's germline CDR1 is LGHNA and CDR2 YNFKEQ. The CDR3 bases are TGTGCCAGCAGCCAATCCCAACTAGCTAGTCCCGGGGAGCTGTTTTTT. Translating it yields CASSQSQLASPGELFF.

The CDR3 reads CATSRGGRRSYNEQFF. CDR3 in DNA: TGTGCCACCAGCAGAGGGGGGCGGCGCTCCTACAATGAGCAGTTCTTC. The rearrangement uses TRBV15 and TRBJ2-1; D may be TRBD1 (6 bases). V was shortened by 1 base and J by 0 bases, with 10 bases between the two germline ends. This CDR3 is 16 amino acids long. Germline CDR1 reads LNHNV; CDR2 reads YYDKDF (reference sequence).

The rearrangement joins TRBV11-2 to TRBJ2-5, with D tentatively TRBD1 (6 bases). The CDR3 is 16 amino acids. V was pared by 0 bases and J by 4 bases, with 15 bases between. In germline, CDR1 is SGHAT, CDR2 FQNNGV. This chain's CDR3 is CASSLDGGRVSETQYF. The CDR3 nucleotides are TGTGCCAGCAGCTTAGATGGGGGCAGGGTCTCAGAGACCCAGTACTTC.

The V and J genes are TRBV19 and TRBJ2-7; TRBD2 agrees at 8 bases. In germline, CDR1 is LNHDA, CDR2 SQIVND (reference sequence). The CDR3 contains 15 residues. V was pared by 1 base and J by 3 bases, with 5 bases of the junction left unmatched. CDR3 protein: CASSIGGTRGYEQYF. In DNA, the CDR3 is TGTGCCAGTAGTATAGGCGGGACTAGAGGCTACGAGCAGTACTTC.